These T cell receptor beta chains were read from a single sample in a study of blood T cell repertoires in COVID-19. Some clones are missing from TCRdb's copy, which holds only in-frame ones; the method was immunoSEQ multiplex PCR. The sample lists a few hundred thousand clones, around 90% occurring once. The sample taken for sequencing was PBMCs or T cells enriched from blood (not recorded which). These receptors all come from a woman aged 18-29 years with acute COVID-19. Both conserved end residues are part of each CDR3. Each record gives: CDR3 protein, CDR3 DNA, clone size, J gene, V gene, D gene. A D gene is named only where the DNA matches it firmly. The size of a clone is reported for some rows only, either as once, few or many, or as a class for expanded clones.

CASFSQSGRLPQETQYF TGTGCCAGCTTCTCACAGAGCGGGAGGCTCCCCCAAGAGACCCAGTACTTC . TRBJ2-5 TRBV18 TRBD2
CASSRQGHYEQYF TGTGCCAGTAGTCGCCAGGGCCACTACGAGCAGTACTTC . TRBJ2-7 TRBV19 .
CASSLDGRATDTQYF TGTGCCAGCAGCTTAGACGGGAGGGCGACAGATACGCAGTATTTT . TRBJ2-3 TRBV7-7 TRBD2
CASSPETGGAYGYTF TGTGCCAGCAGCCCCGAGACAGGGGGCGCGTATGGCTACACCTTC . TRBJ1-2 TRBV11-2 TRBD1
CASSRSGGANTGELFF TGCGCCAGCAGCCGTAGCGGAGGGGCGAACACCGGGGAGCTGTTTTTT . TRBJ2-2 TRBV4-1 .
CASSPTSGGDEQYF TGTGCTAGCAGCCCAACTAGCGGGGGCGACGAGCAGTACTTC . TRBJ2-7 TRBV7-7 TRBD2
CASSFPTSGRASGELFF TGTGCCAGCAGTTTTCCGACTAGCGGGAGGGCTTCCGGGGAGCTGTTTTTT . TRBJ2-2 TRBV27 TRBD2
CASSPGQGGFGYGYTF TGTGCCAGCAGTCCGGGACAGGGGGGATTTGGGTATGGCTACACCTTC . TRBJ1-2 TRBV28 TRBD1
CASSQRDRRYNYGYTF TGTGCCAGCTCACAGCGGGACAGGCGATATAACTATGGCTACACCTTC . TRBJ1-2 TRBV18 TRBD1
CASSPGVSQYF TGTGCCAGCAGCCCCGGGGTATCGCAGTATTTT once TRBJ2-3 TRBV5-5 .
CASSYRDSYEQYF TGTGCCAGTAGTTACCGGGACAGCTACGAGCAGTACTTC . TRBJ2-7 TRBV19 TRBD1
CAINPEGRETYEQYF TGTGCCATCAATCCGGAGGGCAGGGAAACCTACGAGCAGTACTTC . TRBJ2-7 TRBV10-3 .
CASSQDRGPLEQYF TGTGCCAGCAGTCAAGACAGGGGACCGCTCGAGCAGTACTTC . TRBJ2-7 TRBV6-2/TRBV6-3 TRBD1
CASSDLSFYGYTF TGTGCCAGCAGTGACTTGAGTTTCTATGGCTACACCTTC once TRBJ1-2 TRBV6-4 .
CASSPDRGGINTEAFF TGTGCCAGCTCACCTGACAGGGGCGGAATCAACACTGAAGCTTTCTTT . TRBJ1-1 TRBV18 TRBD1
CASRSGFGTVNEKLFF TGTGCCAGCAGGAGTGGGTTCGGGACAGTTAATGAAAAACTGTTTTTT . TRBJ1-4 TRBV28 TRBD1
CASRGAANEKLFF TGTGCCTCCCGGGGGGCAGCTAATGAAAAACTGTTTTTT . TRBJ1-4 TRBV28 .
CASSTRQGSSGYTF TGTGCCAGCAGCACCCGACAGGGGTCCTCTGGCTACACCTTC few TRBJ1-2 TRBV5-5 TRBD1
CASSQDGNRPGGEQLF TGCGCCAGCAGCCAAGATGGTAATAGACCGGGGGGTGAGCAGCTCTTC once TRBJ2-1 TRBV4-3 TRBD2
CATSDRTGNRHEQFF TGTGCCACCAGTGACCGGACAGGGAATAGGCATGAGCAGTTCTTC . TRBJ2-1 TRBV24-1 TRBD1
CASSLWGQGTYEQYF TGTGCCAGCAGTTTATGGGGACAGGGGACCTACGAGCAGTACTTC . TRBJ2-7 TRBV28 TRBD1
CASRSRRGAYEQYF TGTGCCAGTAGGTCGCGGCGGGGAGCTTACGAGCAGTACTTC . TRBJ2-7 TRBV19 .
CASNQVPYRGRVQPQHF TGTGCCAGCAACCAGGTGCCTTACAGGGGGCGGGTTCAGCCCCAGCATTTT . TRBJ1-5 TRBV28 TRBD1
CAWAGGANEKLFF TGTGCCTGGGCGGGGGGGGCAAATGAAAAACTGTTTTTT . TRBJ1-4 TRBV30 .
CASRDRGGQETQYF TGTGCCAGTAGGGACAGGGGAGGGCAAGAGACCCAGTACTTC . TRBJ2-5 TRBV19 TRBD1
CASSLPVGLGVKTQYF TGTGCCAGCAGTTTACCGGTTGGCCTGGGAGTTAAGACCCAGTACTTC . TRBJ2-5 TRBV28 .
CASSLGSGNHNEQFF TGTGCCAGCAGCTTGGGTAGCGGGAATCACAATGAGCAGTTCTTC . TRBJ2-1 TRBV5-5 TRBD2
CSVEDPGNTEAFF TGCAGCGTTGAAGATCCCGGGAACACTGAAGCTTTCTTT . TRBJ1-1 TRBV29-1 .
CASSPLAGSTDTQYF TGTGCCAGCTCACCATTGGCGGGTAGCACAGATACGCAGTATTTT . TRBJ2-3 TRBV18 .
CASSSPGTAYEQYF TGTGCCAGCAGCAGCCCCGGGACAGCTTACGAGCAGTACTTC . TRBJ2-7 TRBV5-4 TRBD1
CASSHGGSDGYTF TGTGCCAGCAGCCATGGGGGCTCGGACGGCTACACCTTC . TRBJ1-2 TRBV3-1/TRBV3-2 .
CATSRGEGSEQYF TGTGCCACCAGCAGAGGTGAGGGAAGCGAGCAGTACTTC few TRBJ2-7 TRBV15 .
CASISGIRNQPQHF TGTGCCAGCATCTCCGGGATCCGCAATCAGCCCCAGCATTTT . TRBJ1-5 TRBV28 .
CATSDLESRGNEQFF TGTGCCACCAGTGATTTGGAGTCTAGGGGCAATGAGCAGTTCTTC once TRBJ2-1 TRBV24-1 .
CASSIGRGPWIGTEAFF TGTGCCAGTAGTATAGGCAGGGGGCCCTGGATTGGAACTGAAGCTTTCTTT . TRBJ1-1 TRBV19 TRBD1
CASGRGDGNTIYF TGTGCTAGTGGTCGCGGGGACGGAAACACCATATATTTT . TRBJ1-3 TRBV12-5 .
CASSNYRGNEQFF TGTGCCAGTAGCAATTACAGGGGCAATGAGCAGTTCTTC . TRBJ2-1 TRBV19 TRBD1
CATSDQQGKAFF TGTGCCACCAGTGACCAACAGGGGAAAGCTTTCTTT . TRBJ1-1 TRBV24-1 TRBD1
CASSLGASGGSYNEQFF TGTGCCAGCAGCTTAGGGGCTAGCGGGGGGTCCTACAATGAGCAGTTCTTC once TRBJ2-1 TRBV7-6 TRBD2